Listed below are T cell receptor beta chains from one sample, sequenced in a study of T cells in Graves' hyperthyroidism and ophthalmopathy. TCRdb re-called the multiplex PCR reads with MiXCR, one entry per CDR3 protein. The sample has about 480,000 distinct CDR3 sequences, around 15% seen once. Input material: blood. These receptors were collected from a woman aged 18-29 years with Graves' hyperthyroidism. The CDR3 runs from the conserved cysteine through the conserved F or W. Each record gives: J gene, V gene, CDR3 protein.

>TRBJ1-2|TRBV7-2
CASSLDNNYGYTF
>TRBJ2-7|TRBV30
CAWSAGTGDYEQYF
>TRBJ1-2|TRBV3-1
CASSQDHYGGTYYGYTF
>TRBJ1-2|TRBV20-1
CSASRGEERGYTF
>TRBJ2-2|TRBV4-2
CASSSQGAAFTGELFF
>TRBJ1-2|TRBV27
CASSSVQGLPNYGYTF
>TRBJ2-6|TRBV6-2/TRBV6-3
CASRRTGQGSGANVLTF
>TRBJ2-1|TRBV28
CASREWDNIYNEQFF
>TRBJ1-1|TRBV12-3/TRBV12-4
CASSLEGQGDTEAFF
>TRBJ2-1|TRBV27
CASSFRTSFEQFF
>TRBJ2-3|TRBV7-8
CASSLAGPPADTQYF
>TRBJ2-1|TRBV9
CASSSGSGSSYNEQFF
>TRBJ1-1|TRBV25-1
CASSVGGKAFF
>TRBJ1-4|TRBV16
CASSQGTNTFEKLFF
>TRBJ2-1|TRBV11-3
CASSANLAGAVEQFF
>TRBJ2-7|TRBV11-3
CASSTTGTYEQYF
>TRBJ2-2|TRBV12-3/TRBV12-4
CASSLMADGELFF
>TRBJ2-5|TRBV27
CASSSQGAQETQYF
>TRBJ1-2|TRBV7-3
CASSLTGEYDYGYTF
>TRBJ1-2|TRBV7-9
CASSLGGQHYGYTF
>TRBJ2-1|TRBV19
CASSSVAPNEQFF
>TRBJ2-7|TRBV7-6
CASSLEAGEYSYEQYF
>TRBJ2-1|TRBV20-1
CSANPLAGGHYEQFF
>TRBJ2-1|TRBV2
CASRSSGILNEQFF
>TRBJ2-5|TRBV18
CASSPQGLQEARYF
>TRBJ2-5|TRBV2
CASNFPGTAKETQYF
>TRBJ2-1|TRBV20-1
CSATRLAGEKYNEQFF
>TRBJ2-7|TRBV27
CASSPRTSGALREQYF
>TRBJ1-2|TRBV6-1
CASTVHAGLTF
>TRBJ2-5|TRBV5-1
CASSPLTQETQYF
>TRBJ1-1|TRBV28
CASTDRGVRSVAFF